This T cell receptor beta chain was sequenced during a study of PD-1 blockade in classical Hodgkin lymphoma. Overall study context: It was nivolumab at 3 mg/kg, given intravenously every 2 weeks, that patients received. General observations from the study: By C4D1, CD4+ diversity increased significantly, especially in complete responders. Baseline diversity in complete responders resembled that of newly diagnosed patients. Nothing has yet pinned down what causes the repertoire differences, possibly disease activity or prior therapy.

Worth noting for this clone: Its antigen is currently unknown.

Repertoires were generated with immunoSEQ multiplex PCR, while TCRdb's copy carries only in-frame clones and drops some. This table holds tens of thousands of clones, approximately 90% found once. Germline V gene lookup returns CDR1 MDHEN and CDR2 SYDVKM. Trimming cost V 6 bases and J 2 bases; bases outside gene matches: 6. This CDR3 is built from 15 residues. Time point: cycle 4 day 1 (C4D1), after more than five weeks of nivolumab. Brentuximab vedotin exposure varied, and every patient relapsed after autologous stem cell transplantation. V is TRBV28 and J is TRBJ1-5; TRBD1 matches at 8 bases. This specimen consisted of peripheral blood mononuclear cells (PBMCs), obtained before the fourth cycle of nivolumab. The clonotype originates from a human donor with classical Hodgkin lymphoma. CDR3 loop: CASREQGGGNQPQHF. The CDR3 DNA follows: TGTGCCAGCAGGGAACAGGGGGGCGGCAATCAGCCCCAGCATTTT.